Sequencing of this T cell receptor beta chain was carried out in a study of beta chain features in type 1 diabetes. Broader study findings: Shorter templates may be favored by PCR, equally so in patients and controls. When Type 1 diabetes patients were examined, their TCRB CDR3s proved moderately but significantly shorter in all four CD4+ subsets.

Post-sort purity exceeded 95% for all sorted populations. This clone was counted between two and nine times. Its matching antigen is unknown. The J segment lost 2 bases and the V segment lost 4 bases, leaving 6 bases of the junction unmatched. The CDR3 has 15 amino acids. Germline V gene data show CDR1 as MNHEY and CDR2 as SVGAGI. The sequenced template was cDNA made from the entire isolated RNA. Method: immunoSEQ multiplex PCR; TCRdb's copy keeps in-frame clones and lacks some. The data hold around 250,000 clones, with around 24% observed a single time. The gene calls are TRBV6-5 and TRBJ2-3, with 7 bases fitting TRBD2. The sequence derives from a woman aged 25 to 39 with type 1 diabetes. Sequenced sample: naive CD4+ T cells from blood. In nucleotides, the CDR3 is TGTGCCAGCAGTTCCCTGGGGGGGTTCACAGATACGCAGTATTTT. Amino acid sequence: CASSSLGGFTDTQYF.